At least ten counts were recorded for the clone carrying this T cell receptor (beta chain). TCR cDNA was made by 5'RACE template switching, adding a universal primer site and UMIs. TCRdb re-derived calls from the 5' RACE reads in MiXCR, one entry per CDR3 protein. The sample holds roughly 99,000 distinct CDR3 sequences, around 5.8% seen once. V lost 6 bases, J lost 3 bases, and 7 bases stayed unmatched. The germline V gene has CDR1 MNHEY and CDR2 SVGAGI. The CDR3 has 15 residues. This sample was taken from a study of T cells after yellow fever vaccination. The overall study: Low-cell-number fractions underwent preparation using SMART-Seq v4 Ultra Low Input.

The chain employs TRBV6-5 and TRBJ2-2, with TRBD2 identical over 7 bases. Sample: CD8+ T cells sorted from PBMCs, taken 10 days after the yellow fever booster vaccination. The receptor was isolated from a man between 18 and 35 years old who received the YFV17D yellow fever vaccine. The CDR3 sequence: CASRASGGDTGELFF. CDR3 nucleotide sequence: TGTGCCAGCAGGGCCTCGGGGGGTGACACCGGGGAGCTGTTTTTT.